This T cell receptor (beta chain) was sequenced in a study of CD8 T cells in Susac syndrome. Study-wide background: Among the Susac syndrome patients sequenced, five or six had active disease and fewer than 10 were in remission.

General study findings and limits: Peak Susac CD8+ clonal expansion occurred in TEMRA cells and active patients.

TEMRA cells were FACS-enriched, with CD8+ and CD4+ T cells isolated negatively. Details on this clonotype: Its antigen is unidentified.

Roughly 0.45 to 1 ug RNA was reverse transcribed with random hexamers. Amplification of TCR beta CDR3 across 54 Vbeta and 13 Jbeta was performed with immunoSEQ multiplex PCR. MiXCR, applied by TCRdb to the immunoSEQ multiplex PCR reads, yields one record per CDR3 protein. The table lists about 120,000 distinct CDR3 sequences, about 93% of them singletons. The CDR3 extends over 15 amino acids. Trimming took 1 base from V and 11 from J; bases not matched to a gene: 11. The germline CDR1 and CDR2 sequences are MDHEN and SYDVKM. The receptor comes from a human donor with Susac syndrome. Sequenced input: CD8+ T cells from PBMCs. The V gene is TRBV28, the J gene TRBJ1-1; 9 positions agree with TRBD1. The CDR3 DNA sequence: TGTGCCAGCAGTTTATCGTCGGGACAGGGTCCTCAGGCTTTCTTT. Residues: CASSLSSGQGPQAFF.